The 3 T cell receptor beta chains below were found in one sample sequenced in a study of cytomegalovirus exposure and HLA in healthy donors. The PCR was carried out with 60 Vbeta primers and 13 Jbeta primers. Libraries were prepared by immunoSEQ multiplex PCR; TCRdb keeps only in-frame clonotypes and omits some of them. This sample yields about 35,000 clones, of which approximately 82% are seen a single time; 3.5% to 4% belongs to the top ten. Input material: PBMCs. The receptors shown here come from a woman between 18 and 29 years old in good health and CMV-seronegative.

The chain employs TRBV19 and TRBJ2-7; tentatively, D is TRBD1 (6 bases). Germline CDR1 reads LNHDA; CDR2 reads SQIVND (reference sequence). V was pared by 7 bases and J by 3 bases, with 16 bases between. The CDR3 contains 14 residues. The CDR3 sequence is CASTSQGTLYEQYF. The CDR3 coding sequence is TGTGCCAGTACCTCACAGGGAACTCTCTACGAGCAGTACTTC. The whole variable domain, remainder taken from reference TRBV19 and TRBJ2-7, is DGGITQSPKYLFRKEGQNVTLSCEQNLNHDAMYWYRQDPGQGLRLIYYSQIVNDFQKGDIAEGYSVSREKKESFPLTVTSAQKNPTAFYLCASTSQGTLYEQYFGPGTRLTVT.

V is TRBV4-2 and J is TRBJ2-3; TRBD2 matches at 11 bases. The germline gives CDR1 LGHNA, CDR2 YNFKEQ. The junction had 4 bases not matched to a gene; V was cut back by 1 base and J by 1 base. The CDR3 covers 17 residues. CDR3 in amino acids: CASSQATSGSGTDTQYF. The CDR3 DNA reads as TGTGCCAGCAGCCAAGCCACTAGCGGGAGCGGCACAGATACGCAGTATTTT.

This chain links TRBV19 with TRBJ2-7, with 9 bases fitting TRBD2. J was trimmed by 2 bases and V by 1 base; bases with no gene match: 6. Germline V gene lookup returns CDR1 LNHDA and CDR2 SQIVND (reference sequence). The CDR3 is 16 amino acids. CDR3 in amino acids: CASSIVSGGTTYEQYF. Here the CDR3 DNA reads TGTGCCAGTAGTATAGTAAGCGGGGGGACCACCTACGAGCAGTACTTC.